The 9 T cell receptor beta chains below were found in one sample sequenced in a study of CD4+ T cells in melanoma. Clones were sequenced by immunoSEQ multiplex PCR, and TCRdb holds only the in-frame ones, with some missing. The data hold 9,600 or so clones, with roughly three quarters observed a single time. The sequenced sample was peripheral blood. The receptors derive from a human donor with melanoma.

The CDR3 spells CASRNRLYNEQFF. Written as DNA, the CDR3 is TGTGCCAGCAGGAACAGGTTATACAATGAGCAGTTCTTC. The chain employs TRBV5-6 and TRBJ2-1; possibly TRBD1 for D (5 bases). This CDR3 spans 13 amino acids. Trimming shortened V by 5 bases and J by 4 bases, and 10 bases separated the two germline ends. Germline V CDR1 and CDR2: SGHDT, YYEEEE.

In its sample, this clone is large (0.1 to 1%). The V gene is TRBV6-5, the J gene TRBJ2-3; TRBD2 matches 10 bases. Germline V lookup: CDR1 MNHEY, CDR2 SVGAGI. The CDR3 is 16 residues long. V lost 0 bases and J lost 6; bases outside the gene matches: 6. The CDR3 region is CASSYSERGGPDTQYF. CDR3 nucleotide sequence: TGTGCCAGCAGTTACTCCGAGCGGGGGGGCCCGGATACGCAGTATTTT.

Note on this clone: Other DNA variants within this sample encode the same CDR3. The chain uses TRBV10-2 and TRBJ1-1; D not resolved. Looked up from germline, CDR1 is WSHSY and CDR2 is SAAADI. The length of the CDR3 is 11 residues. V dropped 6 bases and J dropped 1 base, with 3 bases sitting between them. The CDR3 DNA follows: TGCGCCAGCAGGGAGAACACTGAAGCTTTCTTT. This encodes CASRENTEAFF.

This clone showed up just a few times. The J gene is TRBJ1-5, the V gene TRBV28; D might be TRBD1 (6 bases). This CDR3 contains 12 residues. Germline CDR1 and CDR2: MDHEN and SYDVKM. V lost 9 bases to trimming and J lost 3 bases, with 9 bases between them. In DNA form, the CDR3 reads TGTGCCAGTGACAGGTTCAATCAGCCCCAGCATTTT. Translation: CASDRFNQPQHF. Full variable domain (outside the CDR3, taken from reference TRBV28 and TRBJ1-5): DVKVTQSSRYLVKRTGEKVFLECVQDMDHENMFWYRQDPGLGLRLIYFSYDVKMKEKGDIPEGYSVSREKKERFSLILESASTNQTSMYLCASDRFNQPQHFGDGTRLSIL.

The chain employs TRBV5-6 and TRBJ1-2; 7 positions match TRBD1. Trimming cost V 0 bases and J 8 bases; bases outside gene matches: 4. The CDR3 length is 13 residues. The V gene's germline CDR1 is SGHDT and CDR2 YYEEEE. The CDR3 reads CASSLGQGGGYTF. The DNA for the CDR3 is TGTGCCAGCAGCTTGGGACAGGGTGGGGGCTACACCTTC.

In its sample, this clone ranks as medium-sized. This chain joins TRBV5-5 and TRBJ2-7; D might be TRBD2 (6 bases). V dropped 5 bases and J dropped 4 bases, with 7 bases sitting between them. This CDR3 contains 11 residues. CDR1 and CDR2 from the germline V gene are SGHKS and YYEKEE (reference sequence). CDR3 coding DNA: TGTGCCAGCAGGGGGGGATACGAGCAGTACTTC. Its protein is CASRGGYEQYF.

There are a few counts of this clone. This sequence joins TRBV30 and TRBJ1-2; D is undetermined. CDR3 length equals 15 residues. The V gene lost 0 bases and the J gene lost 0 bases, with 11 bases spanning the gap. The germline V gene encodes CDR1 GTSNPN and CDR2 SVGIG (reference sequence). The CDR3 region has the DNA TGTGCCTGGAGTGTACGGCTCCAACCTAACTATGGCTACACCTTC. This gives the protein CAWSVRLQPNYGYTF.

V gene TRBV9 combines with J gene TRBJ2-5, with 7 bases fitting TRBD1. Looked up from germline, CDR1 is SGDLS and CDR2 is YYNGEE. The CDR3 loop spans 15 amino acids. Trimming removed 2 bases from V and 5 bases from J; junction bases left unmatched: 9. CDR3 DNA: TGTGCCAGCAGCGTCAAACAGGGGTGGCGGGAGACCCAGTACTTC. This translates into CASSVKQGWRETQYF.

This clone was observed a handful of times. The V call is TRBV19, the J call TRBJ2-5; the match to TRBD2 covers 10 bases. CDR1 and CDR2 from the germline V gene are LNHDA and SQIVND (reference sequence). The CDR3 has 15 residues. V dropped 4 bases and J dropped 5; count of bases not matched to a gene: 7. The CDR3 bases are TGTGCCAGTAGTAGATATAGCGGGGGGCCGGAGACCCAGTACTTC. Translated, it gives CASSRYSGGPETQYF. Variable domain in full (rest from reference TRBV19 and TRBJ2-5): DGGITQSPKYLFRKEGQNVTLSCEQNLNHDAMYWYRQDPGQGLRLIYYSQIVNDFQKGDIAEGYSVSREKKESFPLTVTSAQKNPTAFYLCASSRYSGGPETQYFGPGTRLLVL.